What follows are 3 T cell receptor beta chains derived from one specimen sequenced in a study of blood T cell repertoires in COVID-19. Here immunoSEQ multiplex PCR was the method, and the copy in TCRdb shows in-frame clones only, minus some. The repertoire consists of fewer than 120,000 clones, with around 80% occurring once and the leading ten covering about 4.1%. The material sequenced was peripheral blood. The source of these receptors is a woman over 75 with acute or convalescent COVID-19.

This sequence joins TRBV2 and TRBJ1-2; 8 bases agree with TRBD1. Germline-derived CDR1 and CDR2 are SNHLY and FYNNEI. V shed 11 bases, J shed 3 bases, and the junction held 5 bases outside the gene matches. This CDR3 comprises 12 residues. CDR3 DNA sequence: TGTGCCCAGGGGGCGCGGGACTATGGCTACACCTTC. Its translation: CAQGARDYGYTF. Together with reference TRBV2 and TRBJ1-2, the CDR3 gives the full variable domain: EPEVTQTPSHQVTQMGQEVILRCVPISNHLYFYWYRQILGQKVEFLVSFYNNEISEKSEIFDDQFSVERPDGSNFTLKIRSTKLEDSAMYFCAQGARDYGYTFGSGTRLTVV.

The chain employs TRBV5-1 and TRBJ2-2; TRBD1 matches at 9 bases. Per germline, CDR1 SGHRS and CDR2 YFSETQ. Trimming at V came to 8 bases and at J to 2 bases, leaving 7 bases not matched to a gene. The CDR3 consists of 15 residues. CDR3 sequence reads: CASSEQGANTGELFF. The CDR3 DNA follows: TGCGCCAGTAGCGAACAGGGGGCCAACACCGGGGAGCTGTTTTTT.

V gene TRBV5-8 combines with J gene TRBJ2-2; D may be TRBD1 (6 bases). The V and J ends lost 3 bases and 4 bases respectively, with 10 bases between them. Germline V gene lookup returns CDR1 SGHTS and CDR2 YDEGEE. The CDR3 extends over 14 amino acids. The CDR3 DNA sequence: TGTGCCAGCAGCTCAGGACAGATCACCGGGGAGCTGTTTTTT. Translation: CASSSGQITGELFF. The complete variable domain, with remaining parts taken from reference TRBV5-8 and TRBJ2-2, reads EAGVTQSPTHLIKTRGQQATLRCSPISGHTSVYWYQQALGLGLQFLLWYDEGEERNRGNFPPRFSGRQFPNYSSELNVNALELEDSALYLCASSSGQITGELFFGEGSRLTVL.